This TCR beta chain was documented in a study of T cell responses to AZD1222 COVID-19 vaccine. Study-wide points: An increase in Spike-specific TCR breadth and depth was observed after two AZD1222 doses.

The V gene's germline CDR1 is SGHRS and CDR2 YFSETQ. With V trimmed by 0 bases and J by 3 bases, 3 bases remained unmatched. The CDR3 is 14 amino acids. Sequencing used immunoSEQ multiplex PCR; TCRdb keeps in-frame clones, though not all of them. The repertoire holds 50,000 to 75,000 clones, with 75% to 90% as singletons. Second-dose intervals of approximately 4 or approximately 12 weeks were pooled. With regard to this clone: Its antigen is unknown.

This receptor was taken from an adult who received the AZD1222 COVID-19 vaccine. The chain joins TRBV5-1 to TRBJ2-7; 7 bases are a match to TRBD1. Material: peripheral blood, obtained 28 days after the second AZD1222 dose. The CDR3 protein is CASSLEGAGYEQYF. CDR3 nucleotides: TGCGCCAGCAGCTTGGAGGGGGCCGGCTACGAGCAGTACTTC. Full variable domain (outside the CDR3, taken from reference TRBV5-1 and TRBJ2-7): KAGVTQTPRYLIKTRGQQVTLSCSPISGHRSVSWYQQTPGQGLQFLFEYFSETQRNKGNFPGRFSGRQFSNSRSEMNVSTLELGDSALYLCASSLEGAGYEQYFGPGTRLTVT.